Each of the 13 T cell receptor beta chains below was sequenced from the same sample in a study of PD-1 blockade in classical Hodgkin lymphoma. The patients all showed relapse after autologous stem cell transplantation, while their brentuximab vedotin exposure varied. Clones were sequenced by immunoSEQ multiplex PCR, and TCRdb holds only the in-frame ones, with some missing. This table has almost 85,000 clones, about 89% appearing once. The input for sequencing was peripheral blood mononuclear cells (PBMCs), taken at baseline. Receptors originate from a human donor with classical Hodgkin lymphoma.

There are many counts of this clone. The J gene is TRBJ2-3, the V gene TRBV9; the D gene is possibly TRBD1 (5 bases). Germline V CDR1 and CDR2: SGDLS, YYNGEE. The CDR3 length is 14 residues. Deletions cut 6 bases from V and 2 bases from J, with 13 bases between. This CDR3 reads CASTAGMVTDTQYF. CDR3 bases: TGTGCCAGCACCGCAGGGATGGTCACAGATACGCAGTATTTT.

This clone turned up a few times. V is TRBV6-5 and J is TRBJ2-7; 7 bases fit TRBD1. Germline V lookup: CDR1 MNHEY, CDR2 SVGAGI. After removal of 4 bases from V and 4 bases from J, the junction contained 4 bases not matched to a gene. The CDR3 runs to 13 residues. CDR3 region: CASSSGTEYEQYF. The CDR3 nucleotides are TGTGCCAGCAGTTCCGGGACAGAATACGAGCAGTACTTC.

The gene calls are TRBV13 and TRBJ2-5; tentative D call: TRBD2 (6 bases). In germline, CDR1 is PRHDT, CDR2 FYEKMQ (reference sequence). The CDR3 has 14 residues. Trimming took off 6 bases at V and 3 bases at J, with 14 bases between the two ends. The CDR3 DNA sequence: TGTGCCAGCAGAAGACTAGGGTGGGAAGAGACCCAGTACTTC. Its protein is CASRRLGWEETQYF. Based on the CDR3 plus reference TRBV13 and TRBJ2-5, the full variable domain is AAGVIQSPRHLIKEKRETATLKCYPIPRHDTVYWYQQGPGQDPQFLISFYEKMQSDKGSIPDRFSAQQFSDYHSELNMSSLELGDSALYFCASRRLGWEETQYFGPGTRLLVL.

This clone was counted a few times. The gene calls are TRBV14 and TRBJ1-1; D gene unclear. CDR3 length: 13 residues. V lost 2 bases to trimming and J lost 2 bases, with 6 bases between them. Per the germline V gene, CDR1 is SGHDN and CDR2 is FVKESK. The CDR3 loop reads CASSQSRNTEAFF. As DNA, the CDR3 is TGTGCCAGCAGCCAATCCCGCAACACTGAAGCTTTCTTT.

J is TRBJ1-1 and V is TRBV18; D unclear. Trimming cost V 4 bases and J 3 bases, with 9 bases left between them. Germline-derived CDR1 and CDR2 are KGHSH and LQKENI. The CDR3 totals 13 residues. The CDR3 is CASSRWGDTEAFF. The CDR3 DNA reads as TGTGCCAGCTCACGATGGGGTGACACTGAAGCTTTCTTT.

The gene calls are TRBV5-1 and TRBJ1-4, with unresolved D. The V end was cut by 5 bases, the J end by 1 base, with 15 bases between. Germline values: CDR1 SGHRS, CDR2 YFSETQ. The CDR3 loop spans 16 amino acids. The CDR3 reads CASSPLVLGTNEKLFF. The DNA for the CDR3 is TGCGCCAGCAGTCCCTTAGTATTAGGAACTAATGAAAAACTGTTTTTT.

Written as DNA, the CDR3 is TGTGCCAGTAGTCTTGGGACACCTATGAACACTGAAGCTTTCTTT. Protein product: CASSLGTPMNTEAFF. V and J are TRBV19 and TRBJ1-1, with D possibly TRBD1 on 6 matching bases. V lost 5 bases to trimming and J lost 0 bases, with 13 bases between them. The CDR3 is 15 amino acids. In germline, CDR1 is LNHDA, CDR2 SQIVND (reference sequence).

This clone was seen a handful of times. CDR3 residues: CARRWRLHSGNTIYF. The DNA for the CDR3 is TGTGCTCGTCGATGGAGGCTTCACTCTGGAAACACCATATATTTT. The rearrangement links TRBV12-5 to TRBJ1-3; no clear D. This CDR3 spans 15 amino acids. With 11 bases removed from V and 0 bases from J, the gap between germline ends came to 17 bases. CDR1 is LGHNT and CDR2 is FRNRAP in the germline V gene.

The V call is TRBV19, the J call TRBJ2-2, with D perhaps being TRBD1 or TRBD2 (6 bases each). Trimming stripped 7 bases from V and 3 bases from J, with 12 bases between. Germline CDR1 reads LNHDA; CDR2 reads SQIVND (reference sequence). This CDR3 spans 14 amino acids. In DNA, the CDR3 is TGTGCCAGTATCGGGGGCCGGCACACCGGGGAGCTGTTTTTT. This sequence encodes CASIGGRHTGELFF.

The CDR3 sequence is CASSQVLNEKLFF. In DNA form, the CDR3 reads TGTGCCAGTAGTCAGGTGCTTAATGAAAAACTGTTTTTT. The V call is TRBV19, the J call TRBJ1-4; no clear D gene. CDR1 is LNHDA and CDR2 is SQIVND in the germline V gene (reference sequence). The CDR3 length is 13 residues. Trimming left V 5 bases short and J 4 bases short, with 8 bases between. Supplemented by reference TRBV19 and TRBJ1-4, the full variable domain reads DGGITQSPKYLFRKEGQNVTLSCEQNLNHDAMYWYRQDPGQGLRLIYYSQIVNDFQKGDIAEGYSVSREKKESFPLTVTSAQKNPTAFYLCASSQVLNEKLFFGSGTQLSVL.

CDR3 coding DNA: TGTGCCAGCAGGGAGGGGCTGGGAGATACGCAGTATTTT. This encodes CASREGLGDTQYF. J is TRBJ2-3 and V is TRBV2; D perhaps matches TRBD2 (6 bases). V was trimmed by 6 bases and J by 5 bases, leaving 12 bases between them. Looked up from germline, CDR1 is SNHLY and CDR2 is FYNNEI. The CDR3 loop spans 13 amino acids. Combining the CDR3 with reference TRBV2 and TRBJ2-3 gives the whole variable domain EPEVTQTPSHQVTQMGQEVILRCVPISNHLYFYWYRQILGQKVEFLVSFYNNEISEKSEIFDDQFSVERPDGSNFTLKIRSTKLEDSAMYFCASREGLGDTQYFGPGTRLTVL.

The chain recombines TRBV12-5 with TRBJ1-5; no clear D gene. From germline, CDR1 is LGHNT and CDR2 FRNRAP. Trimming cost V 6 bases and J 4 bases, with 10 bases left between them. This CDR3 has 13 amino acids. The CDR3 is CASGTGPNQPQHF. The CDR3 DNA follows: TGTGCTAGTGGAACCGGGCCAAATCAGCCCCAGCATTTT.

The J gene is TRBJ2-7, the V gene TRBV7-9; 7 bases line up with TRBD2. Unmatched junction bases numbered 11, after V lost 5 bases and J lost 7 bases. CDR1 SEHNR and CDR2 FQNEAQ come from the germline V gene (reference sequence). This CDR3 contains 14 residues. This chain's CDR3 is CASSGEGRAWEQYF. CDR3 nucleotides: TGTGCCAGCAGCGGGGAGGGACGGGCATGGGAGCAGTACTTC.